The present entry profiles one TCR beta chain with its context. What it binds is unknown. These data originate in a study of T-cell memory formation after mild COVID-19. Notes on the study in general: Contracting clones, day 15 to 85, had balanced CD4/CD8, and later expanders favored CD4+. CM and EM subsets held most contracting CD4+ clones; EMRA held CD8+ ones.

The 5'RACE method, run with constant-segment primers, produced TCR alpha and TCR beta cDNA libraries (carrying sample barcodes and UMIs). Using its own MiXCR run on the 5' RACE reads, TCRdb lists one record per CDR3 protein. The sample carries 470,000 or so distinct CDR3 sequences, about 23% recorded once. The CDR3 consists of 14 residues. The V end was cut by 5 bases, the J end by 4 bases, with 14 bases between. Germline V gene sequence: CDR1 SGHTA, CDR2 FQGNSA. This sequence was found in an adult woman who had mild COVID-19 (a few samples of this study predate the infection). Cell type and time point are not known. The source material was PBMCs or a T cell subset sorted from them (not recorded which). The chain uses TRBV7-2 and TRBJ2-5, with D unresolved. Here the CDR3 reads CASSPRRAAETQYF. The CDR3 bases are TGTGCCAGCAGCCCCCGGAGAGCTGCAGAGACCCAGTACTTC.